The 27 T cell receptor beta chains reported below all come from one sample, sequenced in a study of T cells in Graves' hyperthyroidism and ophthalmopathy. There were TCR beta CDR3 regions amplified from RNA transcripts. HTBI primers were the set used in a first-round RT-PCR of the TCR CDR3. Via MiXCR, TCRdb re-called the multiplex PCR reads, giving one row per CDR3 protein. The repertoire holds around 250,000 distinct CDR3 sequences, with more than 14% as singletons. The specimen sequenced was blood. The receptors come from a woman aged 40-49 years with Graves' hyperthyroidism that later progressed to Graves' ophthalmopathy.

The table lists this clonotype with a few counts. The rearrangement uses TRBV28 and TRBJ2-7; D perhaps matches TRBD1 (5 bases). The CDR3 is 15 amino acids. Germline lookup yields CDR1 MDHEN and CDR2 SYDVKM. V dropped 6 bases and J dropped 3 bases, with 18 bases sitting between them. Here the CDR3 DNA reads TGTGCCAGCAGGCTCTATGACAGATCCGGCTACGAGCAGTACTTC. It encodes CASRLYDRSGYEQYF.

A remark on this clonotype: Germline and junction disagree at one end, which may indicate a read error. The rearrangement links TRBV11-2 to TRBJ1-6, with D possibly matching TRBD1 (5 bases). This CDR3 has 17 residues. Germline CDR1 and CDR2: SGHAT and FQNNGV. CDR3: CARSLRDLSSANSPLHF. The CDR3 DNA reads as TGTGCCCGCAGCCTCCGGGACCTCTCCAGCGCGAATTCACCCCTCCACTTT.

This clonotype was counted at least ten times. The chain uses TRBV2 and TRBJ2-6, with 9 bases that match TRBD1. The CDR3 extends over 15 amino acids. Germline assignment: CDR1 SNHLY and CDR2 FYNNEI. The junction had 3 bases not matched to a gene; V was cut back by 9 bases and J by 0 bases. CDR3 residues: CARGTGYSGANVLTF. In DNA form, the CDR3 reads TGTGCCAGGGGGACAGGGTACTCTGGGGCCAACGTCCTGACTTTC.

V is TRBV18 and J is TRBJ1-3; D remains ambiguous. The CDR3 loop spans 19 amino acids. Trimming left V 3 bases short and J 0 bases short, with 21 bases between. The germline V gene has CDR1 KGHSH and CDR2 LQKENI. CDR3 in DNA: TGTGCCAGCTCACCGATTAGGAGCCAAGACGGGTCCTCTGGAAACACCATATATTTT. It is translated as CASSPIRSQDGSSGNTIYF.

This clonotype was seen repeatedly, ten times or more. The chain is built from TRBV2 and TRBJ1-5; D is ambiguous. Trimming shortened V by 8 bases and J by 5 bases, and 10 bases separated the two germline ends. The CDR3 has 12 residues. Germline V CDR1 and CDR2: SNHLY, FYNNEI. In DNA, the CDR3 is TGTGCCAGCCGGAAGGACGATCAGCCCCAGCATTTT. Protein sequence: CASRKDDQPQHF.

This clonotype appeared many times. This chain connects TRBV18 to TRBJ1-5; D is unclear. Germline CDR1 reads KGHSH; CDR2 reads LQKENI. The CDR3 extends over 13 amino acids. V shed 5 bases and J shed 5 bases, with 10 bases lying between them. The CDR3 region is CASSWGRDQPQHF. The CDR3 bases are TGTGCCAGCTCATGGGGTAGGGATCAGCCCCAGCATTTT.

This clonotype was counted at least ten times. The chain employs TRBV6-1 and TRBJ1-2; a possible D gene is TRBD1 (6 bases). Germline CDR1 MNHNS, CDR2 SASEGT. V shed 2 bases and J shed 4 bases, with 14 bases lying between them. The CDR3 loop spans 15 amino acids. DNA of the CDR3: TGTGCCAGCAGTGAACTTGGGGGCAGGCCCTATGGCTACACCTTC. It is translated as CASSELGGRPYGYTF.

The CDR3 loop is CSAKSPGQGAYNEQFF. The DNA for the CDR3 is TGCAGTGCTAAATCACCGGGACAGGGGGCCTACAATGAGCAGTTCTTC. The chain has TRBV20-1 and TRBJ2-1, with TRBD1 matching over 11 bases. Germline trimming cut 4 bases from V and 2 bases from J; bases unmatched to any gene: 7. The V gene's germline CDR1 is DFQATT and CDR2 SNEGSKA (reference sequence). The CDR3 has 16 amino acids.

This chain uses TRBV11-2 with TRBJ2-6, with 8 bases that match TRBD2. The CDR3 spans 19 residues. With 5 bases clipped from V and 2 bases from J, the junction kept 14 bases outside the gene matches. Germline V gene sequence: CDR1 SGHAT, CDR2 FQNNGV. Here the CDR3 reads CASSPRGVGGRTGANVLTF. The CDR3 nucleotides read TGTGCCAGCAGCCCGCGGGGGGTTGGGGGGCGAACTGGGGCCAACGTCCTGACTTTC.

This clonotype was counted at least ten times. J is TRBJ2-1 and V is TRBV28; 7 bases fit TRBD2. CDR3 length: 13 amino acids. CDR1 and CDR2 (germline): MDHEN, SYDVKM. The V segment lost 4 bases and the J segment 6 bases; nucleotides outside the gene matches: 3. CDR3 loop: CASSWTSGNEQFF. CDR3 nucleotide sequence: TGTGCCAGCAGTTGGACTAGTGGCAATGAGCAGTTCTTC.

This clonotype was detected many times. V and J are TRBV5-6 and TRBJ2-7, with D unclear. Germline-derived CDR1 and CDR2 are SGHDT and YYEEEE. The V and J ends lost 0 bases and 5 bases respectively, with 6 bases between them. CDR3 length: 12 amino acids. The CDR3 DNA follows: TGTGCCAGCAGCTTGGCAACGAACGAGCAGTACTTC. Translating gives CASSLATNEQYF.

This clonotype was picked up many times. The genes are TRBV6-6 and TRBJ1-1; a possible D gene is TRBD1 (5 bases). The CDR3 covers 16 residues. Deletions cut 0 bases from V and 5 bases from J, with 16 bases between. Germline V CDR1 and CDR2: MNHNY, SVGAGI (reference sequence). CDR3 nucleotide sequence: TGTGCCAGCAGTTACTCCCGAGGGGCCCAGAATACTGAAGCTTTCTTT. Its translation is CASSYSRGAQNTEAFF.

This clonotype showed up many times. The rearrangement joins TRBV28 to TRBJ2-4; tentatively, D is TRBD1 or TRBD2 (5 bases each). The CDR3 extends over 14 amino acids. V lost 5 bases and J lost 8, with 16 bases in between. Germline V gene data show CDR1 as MDHEN and CDR2 as SYDVKM. CDR3: CASSRTGTLDIQYF. The CDR3 DNA reads as TGTGCCAGCAGTCGCACCGGGACGCTAGACATTCAGTACTTC.

This clonotype was seen repeatedly, ten times or more. The J gene is TRBJ2-7, the V gene TRBV6-1, with D unclear. CDR1 and CDR2 (germline): MNHNS, SASEGT. Trimming removed 6 bases from V and 0 bases from J, with 15 bases in between. This CDR3 region has 15 residues. CDR3 coding DNA: TGTGCCAGCAGACTTTTTGCGGAGAGCTCCTACGAGCAGTACTTC. Amino acid sequence: CASRLFAESSYEQYF.

This clonotype has at least ten counts. V and J are TRBV2 and TRBJ2-7; D is unresolved. CDR3 length equals 10 residues. Germline CDR1 is SNHLY and CDR2 is FYNNEI. Trimming removed 11 bases at V and 5 bases at J, with 10 bases between. The CDR3 DNA reads TGTGCCGGTGGGGTCAACGAGCAGTACTTC. It yields the protein CAGGVNEQYF.

The J gene is TRBJ1-1, the V gene TRBV9, with 7 positions matching TRBD1. Germline V gene lookup returns CDR1 SGDLS and CDR2 YYNGEE. J lost 6 bases, V lost 3 bases, and 8 bases had no gene match. The CDR3 is made up of 14 amino acids. The CDR3 protein is CASSEHRGRAEAFF. CDR3 in DNA: TGTGCCAGCAGCGAGCACAGGGGCCGGGCTGAAGCTTTCTTT.

The rearrangement links TRBV3-1 to TRBJ1-5; the D is unclear. The V end was cut by 1 base, the J end by 6 bases, with 7 bases between. The CDR3 loop spans 13 amino acids. Germline-derived CDR1 and CDR2 are LGHDT and YNNKEL (reference sequence). The CDR3, as DNA: TGTGCCAGCAGCCAAGGGGTGGCTCAGCCCCAGCATTTT. This translates into CASSQGVAQPQHF.

Remarks on this clonotype: This may arise from a read error, as a much more abundant clone is one base away. In DNA, the CDR3 is TGTGCCAGCAGTTTTAACTATGGCTACACCTTC. This sequence encodes CASSFNYGYTF. The gene calls are TRBV28 and TRBJ1-2; no clear D. Germline CDR1 MDHEN, CDR2 SYDVKM. Trimming cost V 3 bases and J 1 base, with 0 bases left between them. The CDR3 has 11 amino acids.

The rearrangement uses TRBV6-1 and TRBJ2-1; the D is unclear. This CDR3 is built from 14 residues. The germline V and J ends were trimmed by 7 bases and 1 base, with 11 bases remaining between them. Germline CDR1 MNHNS, CDR2 SASEGT. In nucleotides, the CDR3 is TGTGCCAGCAACCAGAACAGTTCCTACAATGAGCAGTTCTTC. Residues: CASNQNSSYNEQFF.

This clonotype was seen many times. V usage is TRBV28 and J usage is TRBJ2-7; tentatively, D is TRBD2 (5 bases). Looked up from germline, CDR1 is MDHEN and CDR2 is SYDVKM. Trimming removed 4 bases from V and 6 bases from J, with 10 bases in between. The CDR3 length is 12 residues. The CDR3 bases are TGTGCCAGCAGTTACACTAGTGGCGAGCAGTACTTC. Residues: CASSYTSGEQYF.

This clonotype was counted many times. The rearrangement links TRBV11-2 to TRBJ2-7, with D perhaps TRBD2 (5 bases). V was cut by 0 bases and J by 2 bases, with 8 bases left in between. CDR1 and CDR2 from the germline V gene are SGHAT and FQNNGV. This CDR3 contains 14 residues. CDR3 residues: CASSLEEGTYEQYF. In nucleotides, the CDR3 is TGTGCCAGCAGCTTAGAAGAGGGAACCTACGAGCAGTACTTC.

This clonotype was detected only a few times. V gene TRBV2 combines with J gene TRBJ2-1; no definite D call. From germline, CDR1 is SNHLY and CDR2 FYNNEI. V was clipped by 7 bases and J by 9 bases, with 13 bases between them. There are 12 residues in the CDR3. The CDR3 DNA reads TGTGCCAGCATTTCCACCCGCAGTGAGCAGTTCTTC. This encodes CASISTRSEQFF. Drawing the rest from reference TRBV2 and TRBJ2-1, the complete variable domain is EPEVTQTPSHQVTQMGQEVILRCVPISNHLYFYWYRQILGQKVEFLVSFYNNEISEKSEIFDDQFSVERPDGSNFTLKIRSTKLEDSAMYFCASISTRSEQFFGPGTRLTVL.

This clonotype has at least ten counts. This chain uses TRBV4-2 with TRBJ2-1; TRBD2 agrees at 8 bases. Germline trimming cut 2 bases from V and 3 bases from J; bases unmatched to any gene: 3. Germline-derived CDR1 and CDR2 are LGHNA and YNFKEQ. The CDR3 spans 15 residues. CDR3 protein: CASSQREGDYNEQFF. The CDR3 DNA reads TGTGCCAGCAGCCAACGGGAGGGGGACTACAATGAGCAGTTCTTC.

Worth noting for this clonotype: A much larger clone differs by one base, so this may be a read error. The chain carries TRBV5-4 and TRBJ2-2; 9 bases map to TRBD1. Trimming took 3 bases from V and 6 from J; bases not matched to a gene: 6. Looked up from germline, CDR1 is SGHNT and CDR2 is YYREEE (reference sequence). The CDR3 extends over 15 amino acids. In DNA, the CDR3 is TGTGCCAGCAGCTGGGACAGGGTGGGGTCCGGGGAGCTGTTTTTT. Amino acid sequence: CASSWDRVGSGELFF.

The chain recombines TRBV7-9 with TRBJ1-1; no clear D gene. The ends were cut back, 5 bases at V and 0 bases at J, with 13 bases in the middle. CDR1 and CDR2 from the germline V gene are SEHNR and FQNEAQ (reference sequence). The CDR3 extends over 15 amino acids. CDR3 bases: TGTGCCAGCAGCCCCGTGAGAGGAATGAACACTGAAGCTTTCTTT. As protein: CASSPVRGMNTEAFF. The whole variable domain, remainder taken from reference TRBV7-9 and TRBJ1-1, is DTGVSQNPRHKITKRGQNVTFRCDPISEHNRLYWYRQTLGQGPEFLTYFQNEAQLEKSRLLSDRFSAERPKGSFSTLEIQRTEQGDSAMYLCASSPVRGMNTEAFFGQGTRLTVV.

This clonotype was counted at least ten times. The J gene is TRBJ2-5, the V gene TRBV4-1; D is possibly TRBD1 (6 bases). This CDR3 is 15 amino acids long. V was shortened by 0 bases and J by 2 bases, with 10 bases between the two germline ends. Germline V gene lookup returns CDR1 MGHRA and CDR2 YSYEKL. The CDR3 coding sequence is TGCGCCAGCAGCCAAGAGGCCAGGGGTCAAGAGACCCAGTACTTC. Its translation is CASSQEARGQETQYF.

This clonotype was observed at least ten times. The chain links TRBV11-2 to TRBJ1-2; D unclear. The CDR3 loop spans 15 amino acids. Deletions cut 5 bases from V and 1 base from J, with 14 bases between. Germline values: CDR1 SGHAT, CDR2 FQNNGV. CDR3 region: CASSPLAGSNYGYTF. The CDR3 coding sequence is TGTGCCAGCAGCCCCCTCGCCGGCAGTAACTATGGCTACACCTTC.